This entry lists 30 T cell receptor beta chains sequenced from one sample in a study of shared clonotypes between healthy human individuals. Method: immunoSEQ multiplex PCR; TCRdb's copy keeps in-frame clones and lacks some. Found here are about 340,000 clones, more than 60% of them singletons; the top ten hold 8.5% to 12%. The material sequenced was memory CD4+ T cells sorted from blood. Subset defined: CD45RA-negative fraction. These receptors originate from a man aged 30 to 39 in good health.

The V gene is TRBV19, the J gene TRBJ1-4; no definite D call. The CDR3 runs 14 residues. V lost 5 bases to trimming and J lost 8 bases, with 15 bases between them. Per the germline V gene, CDR1 is LNHDA and CDR2 is SQIVND (reference sequence). CDR3 nucleotide sequence: TGTGCCAGTAGTCTGGCAAGGCAGAGCGAAAAACTGTTTTTT. Its protein is CASSLARQSEKLFF. Using reference TRBV19 and TRBJ1-4 for the parts outside the CDR3, the full variable domain is DGGITQSPKYLFRKEGQNVTLSCEQNLNHDAMYWYRQDPGQGLRLIYYSQIVNDFQKGDIAEGYSVSREKKESFPLTVTSAQKNPTAFYLCASSLARQSEKLFFGSGTQLSVL.

This clone was picked up a small number of times. The chain combines TRBV7-9 with TRBJ2-1; 10 bases line up with TRBD2. The CDR3 has 15 residues. Losses at the gene ends were 4 bases for V and 7 bases for J; bases not matched to a gene: 7. Germline CDR1 reads SEHNR; CDR2 reads FQNEAQ (reference sequence). CDR3 coding DNA: TGTGCCAGCAGCTCAATACTAGCGGGAAATAATGAGCAGTTCTTC. Translation gives CASSSILAGNNEQFF.

The rearrangement links TRBV7-9 to TRBJ2-3; 8 bases fit TRBD2. The trim removed 4 bases at V and 3 bases at J, leaving 12 bases unmatched. The CDR3 runs 17 residues. Germline assignment: CDR1 SEHNR and CDR2 FQNEAQ (reference sequence). DNA of the CDR3: TGTGCCAGCAGCTCGCCCTCGGGAGGGAGGCGAACAGATACGCAGTATTTT. Protein: CASSSPSGGRRTDTQYF.

This clone has a count of ten or more. V and J are TRBV2 and TRBJ2-1, with D maybe TRBD2 (6 bases). There are 17 residues in the CDR3. V shed 3 bases and J shed 7 bases, with 22 bases lying between them. The germline V gene has CDR1 SNHLY and CDR2 FYNNEI. CDR3: CASSDRAGRKLRNEQFF. CDR3 nucleotide sequence: TGTGCCAGCAGTGATCGGGCTGGGAGGAAGTTACGTAATGAGCAGTTCTTC.

The genes are TRBV5-1 and TRBJ1-5; D is undetermined. V gave up 5 bases and J gave up 5 bases, with 11 bases separating them. Per the germline V gene, CDR1 is SGHRS and CDR2 is YFSETQ. This CDR3 spans 13 amino acids. CDR3 bases: TGCGCCAGCAGTTCGGGTAGGGATCAGCCCCAGCATTTT. It translates to CASSSGRDQPQHF.

In the case of this clone: The same CDR3 is also encoded by other DNA sequences in this sample. The V call is TRBV10-3, the J call TRBJ2-3, with unresolved D. Germline-derived CDR1 and CDR2 are ENHRY and SYGVKD. This CDR3 contains 12 residues. Trimming pared 0 bases from V and 4 bases from J, leaving 2 bases between. The chain's CDR3 is CAISESADTQYF. The DNA of the CDR3 is TGTGCCATCAGTGAGTCGGCAGATACGCAGTATTTT.

This chain connects TRBV7-9 to TRBJ2-7; 7 positions agree with TRBD2. The germline CDR1 and CDR2 sequences are SEHNR and FQNEAQ (reference sequence). CDR3 size: 14 residues. V lost 4 bases and J lost 2; bases outside the gene matches: 5. CDR3 sequence reads: CASSSGRAPYEQYF. CDR3 nucleotides: TGTGCCAGCAGCTCGGGGAGGGCCCCCTACGAGCAGTACTTC.

About this clone: At the DNA level, this CDR3 is encoded by other sequences in the same sample as well. The J gene is TRBJ2-7, the V gene TRBV5-5, with D unresolved. Germline V lookup: CDR1 SGHKS, CDR2 YYEKEE (reference sequence). The CDR3 has 15 amino acids. With 0 bases removed from V and 1 base from J, the gap between germline ends came to 11 bases. The CDR3 nucleotides read TGTGCCAGCAGCTTGGCGTCAGCATATTCCTACGAGCAGTACTTC. Translation: CASSLASAYSYEQYF.

The chain links TRBV30 to TRBJ2-1, with 9 nucleotides matching TRBD2. The CDR3 is 16 amino acids. Germline values: CDR1 GTSNPN, CDR2 SVGIG (reference sequence). The V and J ends lost 6 bases and 8 bases, in that order; junction bases with no gene match: 17. The CDR3 bases are TGTGCCTGCCGGGGGTTTGGGACCGGGACTAGCCATGAGCAGTTCTTC. Protein product: CACRGFGTGTSHEQFF.

The chain couples TRBV11-2 to TRBJ2-3; 9 bases match TRBD2. This CDR3 has 15 residues. Losses at the gene ends were 5 bases for V and 4 bases for J; bases not matched to a gene: 7. The germline CDR1 and CDR2 sequences are SGHAT and FQNNGV. The CDR3 loop is CASSLGTSISDTQYF. CDR3 DNA: TGTGCCAGCAGCCTCGGGACTAGCATATCAGATACGCAGTATTTT.

In its sample, this clone was seen once. This chain uses TRBV19 with TRBJ2-3; the D gene is possibly TRBD1 (5 bases). CDR1 and CDR2 from the germline V gene are LNHDA and SQIVND (reference sequence). The CDR3 covers 14 residues. With 4 bases removed from V and 3 bases from J, the gap between germline ends came to 11 bases. CDR3 protein: CASSKTVSTDTQYF. For the CDR3, the DNA is TGTGCCAGTAGTAAGACAGTCAGTACAGATACGCAGTATTTT.

Comments on this clone: Relative to the germline gene, one junction end is altered; a read error may explain this. V is TRBV5-3 and J is TRBJ1-3; D might be TRBD1 (5 bases). TRBV5-3 is recorded as an ORF, its role being uncertain. The CDR3 covers 13 residues. The CDR3 region is CLGWGYAGNTIYF. The CDR3 DNA sequence: TGCCTCGGTTGGGGGTACGCTGGAAACACCATATATTTT.

The chain is built from TRBV29-1 and TRBJ1-2; D is ambiguous. The CDR3 is made up of 12 amino acids. Looked up from germline, CDR1 is SQVTM and CDR2 is ANQGSEA. The germline V and J ends were trimmed by 8 bases and 4 bases, with 14 bases remaining between them. CDR3 sequence: CSTRLNSYGYTF. The CDR3 coding sequence is TGCAGCACTCGCCTAAACTCCTATGGCTACACCTTC.

This chain uses TRBV5-1 with TRBJ1-2; 11 bases map to TRBD1. The germline V gene encodes CDR1 SGHRS and CDR2 YFSETQ. J lost 8 bases, V lost 4 bases, and 10 bases had no gene match. The CDR3 is made up of 15 amino acids. CDR3 coding DNA: TGCGCCAGCAGCATAAAGGACAGGGGGCTGGGCGGCTACACCTTC. The encoded protein is CASSIKDRGLGGYTF.

Only one count was recorded for this clone. CDR3 in amino acids: CASSSTRRAGELFF. The CDR3 bases are TGTGCCAGCAGCTCGACTAGAAGGGCCGGGGAGCTGTTTTTT. The rearrangement uses TRBV11-3 and TRBJ2-2; maybe TRBD2 (6 bases). Deletions cut 4 bases from V and 6 bases from J, with 12 bases between. The CDR3 loop spans 14 amino acids. Germline V lookup: CDR1 SGHNT, CDR2 YENEEA.

V gene TRBV6-6 combines with J gene TRBJ2-7; tentatively, D is TRBD1 (6 bases). Trimming cost V 10 bases and J 0 bases, with 16 bases left between them. This CDR3 comprises 14 residues. Germline CDR1 reads MNHNY; CDR2 reads SVGAGI (reference sequence). The CDR3 is CATRGTLLSYEQYF. CDR3 bases: TGTGCCACCAGGGGCACCTTACTCTCCTACGAGCAGTACTTC.

This clone has just a few counts. This chain links TRBV4-1 with TRBJ2-1, with D perhaps being TRBD1 or TRBD2 (6 bases each). The V end was cut by 0 bases, the J end by 2 bases, with 17 bases between. Germline V CDR1 and CDR2: MGHRA, YSYEKL. This CDR3 has 18 amino acids. Written as DNA, the CDR3 is TGCGCCAGCAGCCAAGACCCCGGGGGCAGGGTGGCCTACAATGAGCAGTTCTTC. Translating it yields CASSQDPGGRVAYNEQFF.

This clone was seen a few times. This chain links TRBV5-5 with TRBJ2-7, with 7 bases identical to TRBD2. After removal of 3 bases from V and 2 bases from J, the junction contained 5 bases not matched to a gene. The CDR3 loop spans 14 amino acids. CDR1 is SGHKS and CDR2 is YYEKEE in the germline V gene (reference sequence). The CDR3 bases are TGTGCCAGCAGCTCCGCGGGGGTAACCTACGAGCAGTACTTC. Translation: CASSSAGVTYEQYF.

This clone was counted a few times. The CDR3 DNA is TGTGCCAGCAACCGGGGGCTGAACACTGAAGCTTTCTTT. Protein product: CASNRGLNTEAFF. V gene TRBV9 combines with J gene TRBJ1-1, with D perhaps matching TRBD1 (6 bases). The CDR3 length is 13 residues. The germline V gene has CDR1 SGDLS and CDR2 YYNGEE. The ends were cut back, 6 bases at V and 0 bases at J, with 9 bases in the middle.

Regarding this clone: Its ends do not fully match the called genes, so a read error is possible. This rearrangement joins TRBV5-1 to TRBJ2-3; perhaps TRBD2 as D (5 bases). The CDR3 consists of 14 residues. Per germline, CDR1 SGHRS and CDR2 YFSETQ. CDR3 residues: CASSLDSSIDTQYF. Here the CDR3 DNA reads TGCGCCAGCAGCCTGGACTCTAGCATAGATACGCAGTATTTT.

The chain joins TRBV7-2 to TRBJ2-1; 10 positions match TRBD2. Germline lookup yields CDR1 SGHTA and CDR2 FQGNSA. The CDR3 is 14 amino acids. J was trimmed by 13 bases and V by 3 bases; bases with no gene match: 9. The CDR3 here is CASSFGLAASAQFF. The CDR3, as DNA: TGTGCCAGCAGCTTCGGACTAGCGGCCTCGGCTCAGTTCTTC.

The chain employs TRBV6-1 and TRBJ2-1, with unresolved D. V dropped 6 bases and J dropped 9 bases, with 6 bases sitting between them. The CDR3 runs 10 residues. Germline V gene data show CDR1 as MNHNS and CDR2 as SASEGT. CDR3 sequence reads: CASSEREQFF. The DNA for the CDR3 is TGTGCCAGCAGCGAGCGTGAGCAGTTCTTC.

The V gene is TRBV6-6, the J gene TRBJ2-3; possibly TRBD2 for D (6 bases). The germline gives CDR1 MNHNY, CDR2 SVGAGI (reference sequence). The V end was cut by 5 bases, the J end by 4 bases, with 13 bases between. The CDR3 contains 14 residues. For the CDR3, the DNA is TGTGCCAGCAGTCCCCGACTAGGTGCAGATACGCAGTATTTT. This sequence encodes CASSPRLGADTQYF.

V and J are TRBV7-9 and TRBJ2-6, with 12 bases matching TRBD2. This CDR3 comprises 19 residues. The germline V gene encodes CDR1 SEHNR and CDR2 FQNEAQ (reference sequence). The trim removed 5 bases at V and 4 bases at J, leaving 12 bases unmatched. CDR3 residues: CASSPRLAGVAGGANVLTF. The CDR3 DNA sequence: TGTGCCAGCAGCCCCCGACTAGCGGGAGTAGCAGGAGGGGCCAACGTCCTGACTTTC.

The DNA of the CDR3 is TGTGCCAGCAGGCACGAGAACACTGAAGCTTTCTTT. Translation gives CASRHENTEAFF. This chain uses TRBV6-5 with TRBJ1-1, with unresolved D. Trimming stripped 6 bases from V and 1 base from J, with 6 bases between. This CDR3 has 12 amino acids. Germline lookup yields CDR1 MNHEY and CDR2 SVGAGI.

The gene calls are TRBV19 and TRBJ1-1; the D gene is possibly TRBD1 (5 bases). Germline assignment: CDR1 LNHDA and CDR2 SQIVND (reference sequence). V lost 8 bases, J lost 4 bases, and 17 bases lay in between. This CDR3 has 14 residues. Here the CDR3 DNA reads TGTGCCAGTGGGTCGGAGGTTAGGGGCACTGAAGCTTTCTTT. Its translation: CASGSEVRGTEAFF.

The genes are TRBV10-1 and TRBJ2-7, with 12 bases aligning to TRBD1. The germline gives CDR1 WNHNN, CDR2 SYGVQD (reference sequence). This CDR3 is built from 15 residues. V lost 4 bases, J lost 4 bases, and 5 bases stayed unmatched. Here the CDR3 DNA reads TGCGCCAGCAGTGCTGGGGACAGGGGGCGTTACGAGCAGTACTTC. This codes for CASSAGDRGRYEQYF.

The chain couples TRBV29-1 to TRBJ2-1; D is unresolved. The CDR3 totals 14 residues. Trimming took off 4 bases at V and 4 bases at J, with 14 bases between the two ends. Germline CDR1 and CDR2: SQVTM and ANQGSEA. CDR3: CSVVADEPYNEQFF. The CDR3 DNA reads TGCAGCGTTGTCGCGGATGAACCATACAATGAGCAGTTCTTC.

The V and J genes are TRBV5-1 and TRBJ1-2; D gene ambiguous. V lost 2 bases to trimming and J lost 4 bases, with 6 bases between them. The germline CDR1 and CDR2 sequences are SGHRS and YFSETQ. The CDR3 extends over 12 amino acids. The CDR3 nucleotides read TGCGCCAGCAGCTTCGACCTCTATGGCTACACCTTC. As protein: CASSFDLYGYTF.

This clone was recorded only once. The chain recombines TRBV30 with TRBJ1-5, with D maybe TRBD1 (6 bases). V was pared by 0 bases and J by 7 bases, with 16 bases between. This CDR3 contains 15 residues. Looked up from germline, CDR1 is GTSNPN and CDR2 is SVGIG (reference sequence). Written as DNA, the CDR3 is TGTGCCTGGAGTGTTTTACAGGGAGTGGGACAGCCCCAGCATTTT. Translated, it gives CAWSVLQGVGQPQHF.